One sample yielded the 10 T cell receptor beta chains listed below, sequenced in a study of human T cells and chemical hapten exposure. Each CDR3 protein gets one entry after TCRdb re-called the RACE reads with MiXCR. The data contain about 380,000 distinct CDR3 sequences, approximately 4.4% of them singletons. The time point was: patch test 1, 2 weeks after DPC sensitization. Treatment noted: therapeutic diphenylcyclopropenone sensitization with weekly scalp DPC. Sample: whole blood, taken in connection with sensitization to the hapten diphenylcyclopropenone (DPC). These receptors originate from a woman between 45 and 65 years old with alopecia areata. Some clones in this sample may be carry-over from other donors' samples.

This chain connects TRBV15 to TRBJ2-5, with 10 bases identical to TRBD2. The CDR3 consists of 16 residues. Germline-derived CDR1 and CDR2 are LNHNV and YYDKDF (reference sequence). The junction had 6 bases not matched to a gene; V was cut back by 1 base and J by 4 bases. The CDR3 DNA reads TGTGCCACCAGCAGAGCCGTATTAGCGGGAGGAGAGACCCAGTACTTC. It codes for CATSRAVLAGGETQYF. Based on the CDR3 plus reference TRBV15 and TRBJ2-5, the full variable domain is DAMVIQNPRYQVTQFGKPVTLSCSQTLNHNVMYWYQQKSSQAPKLLFHYYDKDFNNEADTPDNFQSRRPNTSFCFLDIRSPGLGDTAMYLCATSRAVLAGGETQYFGPGTRLLVL.

This clonotype was found many times. The rearrangement uses TRBV4-1 and TRBJ1-1, with 7 positions matching TRBD1. Trimming cost V 1 base and J 4 bases; bases outside gene matches: 3. CDR3 length: 14 residues. Germline values: CDR1 MGHRA, CDR2 YSYEKL. In DNA, the CDR3 is TGCGCCAGCAGCCAAGCCGCAGGGGGCACTGAAGCTTTCTTT. It encodes CASSQAAGGTEAFF.

J is TRBJ2-5 and V is TRBV29-1, with 9 bases identical to TRBD2. CDR3 size: 16 residues. CDR1 and CDR2 (germline): SQVTM, ANQGSEA. Unmatched junction bases numbered 7, after V lost 2 bases and J lost 0 bases. The CDR3 reads CSVEPSGGRYQETQYF. The DNA for the CDR3 is TGCAGCGTTGAACCCAGCGGGGGGCGGTACCAAGAGACCCAGTACTTC.

This chain connects TRBV28 to TRBJ2-7; a weak D match, TRBD2 (5 bases). The germline V gene has CDR1 MDHEN and CDR2 SYDVKM. V shed 7 bases and J shed 0 bases, with 13 bases lying between them. There are 14 residues in the CDR3. The CDR3 reads CASIPGSSSYEQYF. The CDR3 DNA reads as TGTGCCAGCATTCCGGGATCGAGCTCCTACGAGCAGTACTTC.

As for this clonotype: At one end the junction does not follow the germline gene, possibly because of a read error. The chain uses TRBV18 and TRBJ1-2, with D unclear. The CDR3 runs to 14 residues. From germline, CDR1 is KGHSH and CDR2 LQKENI. In DNA, the CDR3 is TGTGCCAGCTCTACGGCTCACATGGACTATGGCCACACCTTC. This codes for CASSTAHMDYGHTF.

There are many counts of this clonotype. This chain connects TRBV28 to TRBJ1-2; a weak D match, TRBD1 (6 bases). This CDR3 comprises 15 residues. The germline V gene encodes CDR1 MDHEN and CDR2 SYDVKM. V lost 6 bases and J 4 bases, leaving 18 bases between the germline ends. The CDR3 sequence is CASRAQGQESYGYTF. DNA for the CDR3: TGTGCCAGCAGGGCACAGGGACAAGAAAGCTATGGCTACACCTTC.

This clonotype came up many times. This chain joins TRBV7-9 and TRBJ1-2; D call uncertain. The CDR3 sequence is 14 residues long. Trimming shortened V by 1 base and J by 8 bases, and 14 bases separated the two germline ends. Looked up from germline, CDR1 is SEHNR and CDR2 is FQNEAQ (reference sequence). CDR3 DNA sequence: TGTGCCAGCAGCTTAGGGGGTGAAGTCCGCGGCTACACCTTC. It specifies CASSLGGEVRGYTF.

This clonotype was seen ten or more times. The genes are TRBV24-1 and TRBJ2-2, with D unclear. The CDR3 totals 14 residues. Trimming took 3 bases from V and 0 from J, leaving 4 bases between them. Germline V lookup: CDR1 KGHDR, CDR2 SFDVKD. The CDR3 DNA sequence: TGTGCCACCAGTGATGGGTCGAACACCGGGGAGCTGTTTTTT. Its translation is CATSDGSNTGELFF.

This clonotype appeared many times. The V call is TRBV6-6, the J call TRBJ1-1; a possible D gene is TRBD1 (6 bases). The CDR3 covers 15 residues. Germline lookup yields CDR1 MNHNY and CDR2 SVGAGI (reference sequence). V was pared by 8 bases and J by 4 bases, with 20 bases between. The CDR3 sequence is CASSLGGGGSTEAFF. Written as DNA, the CDR3 is TGTGCCAGCTCTTTGGGGGGAGGGGGATCCACTGAAGCTTTCTTT.

This clonotype was found a few times. The rearrangement uses TRBV6-5 and TRBJ2-7; 11 positions match TRBD2. Germline CDR1 reads MNHEY; CDR2 reads SVGAGI. The CDR3 has 13 amino acids. V was pared by 10 bases and J by 0 bases, with 2 bases of the junction left unmatched. CDR3 amino acids: CATGTSGSYEQYF. CDR3 nucleotide sequence: TGTGCCACCGGGACTAGCGGCTCCTACGAGCAGTACTTC.